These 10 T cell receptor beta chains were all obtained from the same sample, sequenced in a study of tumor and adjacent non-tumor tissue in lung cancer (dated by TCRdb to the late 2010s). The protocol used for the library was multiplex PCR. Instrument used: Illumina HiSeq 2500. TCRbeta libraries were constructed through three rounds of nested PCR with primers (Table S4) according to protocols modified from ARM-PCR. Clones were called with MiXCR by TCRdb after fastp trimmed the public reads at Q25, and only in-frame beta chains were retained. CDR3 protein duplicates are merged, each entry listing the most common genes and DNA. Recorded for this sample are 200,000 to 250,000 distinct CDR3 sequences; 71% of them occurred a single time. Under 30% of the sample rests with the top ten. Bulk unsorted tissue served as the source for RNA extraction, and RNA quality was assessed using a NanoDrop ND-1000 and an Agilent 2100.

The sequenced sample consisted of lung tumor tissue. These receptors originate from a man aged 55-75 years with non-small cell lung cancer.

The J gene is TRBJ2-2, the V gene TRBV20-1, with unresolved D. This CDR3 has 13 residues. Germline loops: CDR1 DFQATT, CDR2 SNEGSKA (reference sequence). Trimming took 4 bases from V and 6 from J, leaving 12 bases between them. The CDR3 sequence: CSAIRAEPGELFF. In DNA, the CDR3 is TGCAGTGCTATAAGGGCGGAACCCGGGGAGCTGTTTTTT.

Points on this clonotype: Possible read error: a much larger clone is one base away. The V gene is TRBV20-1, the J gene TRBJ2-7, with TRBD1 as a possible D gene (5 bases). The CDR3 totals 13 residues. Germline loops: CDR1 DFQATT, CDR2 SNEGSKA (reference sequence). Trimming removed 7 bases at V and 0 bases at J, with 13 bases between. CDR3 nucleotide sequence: TGCAGTGTCGCTCAGGGTCCCTCCTACGAGCAGTACTTC. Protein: CSVAQGPSYEQYF.

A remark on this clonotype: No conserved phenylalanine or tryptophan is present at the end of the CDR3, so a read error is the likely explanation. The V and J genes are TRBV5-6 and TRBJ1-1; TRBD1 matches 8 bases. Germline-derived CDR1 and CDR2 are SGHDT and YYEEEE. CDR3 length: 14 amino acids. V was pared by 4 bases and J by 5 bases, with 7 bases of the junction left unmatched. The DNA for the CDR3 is TGTGCCAGCAGCCATAGGACAGGGCGGACTGAAGCTTTCATT. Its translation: CASSHRTGRTEAFI.

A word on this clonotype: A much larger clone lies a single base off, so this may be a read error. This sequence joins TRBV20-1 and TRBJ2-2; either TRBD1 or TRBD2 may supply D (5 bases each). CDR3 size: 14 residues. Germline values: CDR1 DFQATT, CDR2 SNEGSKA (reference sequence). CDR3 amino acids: CSARSGTHTRELFF. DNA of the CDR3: TGCAGTGCTAGATCCGGGACCCACACCAGGGAGCTGTTTTTT.

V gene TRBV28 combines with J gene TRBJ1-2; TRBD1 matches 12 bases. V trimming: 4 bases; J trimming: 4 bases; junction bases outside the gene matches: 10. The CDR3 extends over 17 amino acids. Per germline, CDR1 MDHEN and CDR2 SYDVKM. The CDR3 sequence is CASSSAGTGGSIYGYTF. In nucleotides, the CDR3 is TGTGCCAGCAGTTCAGCGGGGACAGGGGGCAGTATCTATGGCTACACCTTC.

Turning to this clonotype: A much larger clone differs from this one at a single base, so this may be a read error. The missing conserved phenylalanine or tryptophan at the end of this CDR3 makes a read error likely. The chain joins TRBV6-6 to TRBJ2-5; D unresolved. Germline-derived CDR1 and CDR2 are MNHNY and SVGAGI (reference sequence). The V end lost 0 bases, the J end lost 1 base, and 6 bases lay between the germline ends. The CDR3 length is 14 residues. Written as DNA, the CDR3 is TGTGCCAGCAGTTACTCAGGCAGCCAAGAGACCCAGTACTTA. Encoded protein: CASSYSGSQETQYL.

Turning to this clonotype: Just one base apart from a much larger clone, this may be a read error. The CDR3 nucleotides read TGTGCCAGCAACTTAGTCGCCGGGCCCACGAACTACAATGAGCAGTTCTTC. The encoded protein is CASNLVAGPTNYNEQFF. The chain couples TRBV11-3 to TRBJ2-1; D uncertain. Germline V gene lookup returns CDR1 SGHNT and CDR2 YENEEA. This CDR3 is 17 amino acids long. Full variable domain (missing parts from reference TRBV11-3 and TRBJ2-1): EAGVVQSPRYKIIEKKQPVAFWCNPISGHNTLYWYLQNLGQGPELLIRYENEEAVDDSQLPKDRFSAERLKGVDSTLKIQPAELGDSAVYLCASNLVAGPTNYNEQFFGPGTRLTVL.

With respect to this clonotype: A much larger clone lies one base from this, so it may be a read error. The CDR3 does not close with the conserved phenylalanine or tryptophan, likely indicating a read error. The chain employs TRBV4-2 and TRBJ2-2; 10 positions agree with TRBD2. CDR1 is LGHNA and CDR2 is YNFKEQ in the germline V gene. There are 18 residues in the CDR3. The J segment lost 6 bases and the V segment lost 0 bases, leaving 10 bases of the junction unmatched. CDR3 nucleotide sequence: TGTGCCAGCAGCCAAGATGGGGCTAGCGGGAGTCTGGCCGGGGAGCTGTTTATT. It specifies CASSQDGASGSLAGELFI.

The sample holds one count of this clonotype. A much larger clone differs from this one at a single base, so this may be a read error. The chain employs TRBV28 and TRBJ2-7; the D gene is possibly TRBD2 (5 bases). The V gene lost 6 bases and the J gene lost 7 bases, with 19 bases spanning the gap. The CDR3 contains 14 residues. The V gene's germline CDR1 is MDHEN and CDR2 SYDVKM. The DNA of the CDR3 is TGTGCCAGCAGCACCCCCGTGGGTCCGGGGGAGCAGTACTTC. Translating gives CASSTPVGPGEQYF.

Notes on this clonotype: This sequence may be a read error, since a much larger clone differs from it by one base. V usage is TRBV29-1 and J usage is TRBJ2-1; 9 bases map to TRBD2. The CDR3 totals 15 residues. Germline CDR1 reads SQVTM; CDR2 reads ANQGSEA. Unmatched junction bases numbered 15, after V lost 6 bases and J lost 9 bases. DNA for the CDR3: TGCAGCGTCTTACAGGGCGCGGGAGGGACGGGTGAGCAGTTCTTC. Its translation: CSVLQGAGGTGEQFF.